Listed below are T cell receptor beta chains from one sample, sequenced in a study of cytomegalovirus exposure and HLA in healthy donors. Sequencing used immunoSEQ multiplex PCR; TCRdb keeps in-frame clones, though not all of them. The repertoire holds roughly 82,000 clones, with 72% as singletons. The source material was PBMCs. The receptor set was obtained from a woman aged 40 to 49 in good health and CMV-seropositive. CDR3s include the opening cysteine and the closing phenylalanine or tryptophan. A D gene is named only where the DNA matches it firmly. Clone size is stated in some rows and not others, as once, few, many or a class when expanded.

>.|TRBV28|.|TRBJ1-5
CASFSSRQGSNQPQHF
TGTGCCAGCTTTTCCTCCCGGCAGGGGAGCAATCAGCCCCAGCATTTT
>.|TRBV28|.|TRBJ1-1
CASSSAGNTEAFF
TGTGCCAGCAGTTCCGCAGGGAACACTGAAGCTTTCTTT
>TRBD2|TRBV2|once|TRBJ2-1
CASLWTSGDNEQFF
TGTGCCAGCCTTTGGACTAGCGGGGACAATGAGCAGTTCTTC
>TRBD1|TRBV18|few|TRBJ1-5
CASSRGQQYQPQHF
TGTGCCAGCTCGCGGGGACAGCAGTATCAGCCCCAGCATTTT
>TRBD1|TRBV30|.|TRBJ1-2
CAWTPFAGTGYGYTF
TGTGCCTGGACTCCATTCGCCGGGACAGGTTATGGCTACACCTTC
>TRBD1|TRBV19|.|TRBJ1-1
CASSTGQRLGAFF
TGTGCCAGTAGTACGGGACAGAGACTAGGAGCTTTCTTT
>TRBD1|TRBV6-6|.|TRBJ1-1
CASSHQDRANGEAFF
TGTGCCAGCAGTCACCAGGACAGGGCTAATGGCGAAGCTTTCTTT
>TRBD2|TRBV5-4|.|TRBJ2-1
CASSSGLAGAGEQFF
TGTGCCAGCAGCTCGGGACTAGCGGGAGCGGGTGAGCAGTTCTTC
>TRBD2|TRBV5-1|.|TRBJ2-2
CASSFRASGGKTGELFF
TGCGCCAGCAGCTTCCGGGCTAGCGGGGGGAAGACCGGGGAGCTGTTTTTT
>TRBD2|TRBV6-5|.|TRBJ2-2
CASSYRQREETGELFF
TGTGCCAGCAGTTACCGACAGCGGGAAGAAACCGGGGAGCTGTTTTTT
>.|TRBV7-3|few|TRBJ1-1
CASSNEGGSPEAFF
TGTGCCAGCAGCAACGAGGGCGGCAGCCCTGAAGCTTTCTTT
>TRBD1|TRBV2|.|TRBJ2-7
CASSADRGPYEQYF
TGTGCCAGCAGCGCGGACAGGGGCCCCTACGAGCAGTACTTC
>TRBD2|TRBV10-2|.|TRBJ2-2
CASYSAPGLAGGKILNTGELFF
TGCGCCAGCTACTCCGCCCCGGGACTAGCGGGGGGTAAAATACTGAACACCGGGGAGCTGTTTTTT
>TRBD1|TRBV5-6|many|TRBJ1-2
CASSPDAGTAYGYTF
TGTGCCAGCAGCCCTGACGCCGGGACAGCTTATGGCTACACCTTC
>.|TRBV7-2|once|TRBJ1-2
CASSQGRGQSGYPF
TGTGCCAGCAGCCAGGGCAGGGGTCAGAGTGGCTACCCCTTC
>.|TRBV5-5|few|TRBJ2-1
CASSLFVGQFNEQFF
TGTGCCAGCAGCTTGTTCGTTGGACAATTCAATGAGCAGTTCTTC
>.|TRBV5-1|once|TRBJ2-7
CASSLEGGTLGEQYF
TGCGCCAGCAGCTTGGAAGGCGGGACCCTGGGCGAGCAGTACTTC
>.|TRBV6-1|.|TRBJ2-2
CATEGQGNTGELFF
TGTGCCACGGAGGGGCAGGGGAACACCGGGGAGCTGTTTTTT
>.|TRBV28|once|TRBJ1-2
CASSSPTGNYGYTF
TGTGCCAGCAGTTCCCCGACGGGGAACTATGGCTACACCTTC
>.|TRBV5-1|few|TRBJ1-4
CASSFRAGTDNEKLFF
TGCGCCAGCAGCTTTAGAGCCGGGACTGATAATGAAAAACTGTTTTTT
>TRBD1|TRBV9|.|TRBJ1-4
CASSVMGTGNEKLFF
TGTGCCAGCAGCGTAATGGGGACAGGGAATGAAAAACTGTTTTTT
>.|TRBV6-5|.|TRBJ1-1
CASSPTEGKAFF
TGTGCCAGCAGCCCGACGGAGGGGAAAGCTTTCTTT
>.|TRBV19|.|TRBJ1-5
CASQGTGNQPQHF
TGTGCCAGCCAGGGTACGGGCAATCAGCCCCAGCATTTT
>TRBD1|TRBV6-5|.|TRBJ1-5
CASRGTVGQPQHF
TGTGCCAGCAGAGGGACAGTCGGACAGCCCCAGCATTTT
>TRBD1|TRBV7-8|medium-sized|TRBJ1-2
CASSPLAAGGGYTF
TGTGCCAGCAGCCCTCTAGCGGCAGGGGGCGGCTACACCTTC
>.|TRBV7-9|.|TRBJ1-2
CASSLGVLRRQGSWYGYTF
TGTGCCAGCAGCTTAGGCGTCCTCCGTAGGCAGGGTTCTTGGTATGGCTACACCTTC
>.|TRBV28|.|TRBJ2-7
CASSLGREQYF
TGTGCCAGCAGTTTAGGGAGGGAGCAGTACTTC
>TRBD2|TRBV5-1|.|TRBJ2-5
CASRTGTSGRETQYF
TGCGCCAGCAGGACCGGGACTAGCGGGAGAGAGACCCAGTACTTC
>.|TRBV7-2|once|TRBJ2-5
CASSWREGEETQYF
TGTGCCAGCAGCTGGAGGGAGGGGGAAGAGACCCAGTACTTC
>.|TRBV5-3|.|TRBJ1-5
CARSLRHERALCSNQPQHF
TGTGCCAGAAGCTTGCGTCATGAGAGAGCACTGTGTAGCAATCAGCCCCAGCATTTT
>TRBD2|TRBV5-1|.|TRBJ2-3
CASSLGLAGSTDTQYF
TGCGCCAGCAGCTTGGGACTAGCGGGGTCGACAGATACGCAGTATTTT
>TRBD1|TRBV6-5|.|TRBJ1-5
CASSSGTGAQPQHF
TGTGCCAGCAGTTCCGGGACAGGGGCCCAGCCCCAGCATTTT
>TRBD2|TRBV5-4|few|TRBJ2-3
CASRTSGDSSTDTQYF
TGTGCCAGCAGGACTAGCGGGGATTCTAGCACAGATACGCAGTATTTT
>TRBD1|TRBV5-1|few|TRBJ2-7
CASSDGQGGEQYF
TGCGCCAGCAGCGATGGACAGGGGGGGGAGCAGTACTTC
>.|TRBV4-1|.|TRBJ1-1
CASSPGFGTEAFF
TGCGCCAGCAGCCCGGGTTTCGGCACTGAAGCTTTCTTT
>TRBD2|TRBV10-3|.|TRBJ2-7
CAISRTSGTLIYEQYF
TGTGCCATCAGTCGGACTAGCGGGACCCTGATATACGAGCAGTACTTC
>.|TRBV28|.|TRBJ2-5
CASSFLAELETQYF
TGTGCCAGCAGTTTTTTAGCGGAACTGGAGACCCAGTACTTC
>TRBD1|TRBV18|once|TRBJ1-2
CASSPGQETGYPF
TGTGCCAGCTCACCCGGACAGGAGACGGGCTACCCCTTC
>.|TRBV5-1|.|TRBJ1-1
CASSLVGGSTEAFF
TGCGCCAGCAGCTTGGTTGGGGGGTCCACTGAAGCTTTCTTT
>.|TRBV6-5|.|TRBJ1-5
CASRKGVAVGPQHF
TGTGCCAGCAGGAAGGGGGTCGCCGTGGGGCCCCAGCATTTT
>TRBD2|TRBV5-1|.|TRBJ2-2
CASSLGLGLAGELFF
TGCGCCAGCAGCTTGGGACTCGGACTAGCCGGGGAGCTGTTTTTT
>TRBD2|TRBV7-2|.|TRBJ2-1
CASSLRTSGGERNEQFF
TGTGCCAGCAGCTTACGGACTAGCGGGGGGGAGCGCAATGAGCAGTTCTTC
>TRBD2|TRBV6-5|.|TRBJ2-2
CASLPSGANTGELFF
TGTGCCAGCCTGCCTAGCGGAGCCAACACCGGGGAGCTGTTTTTT
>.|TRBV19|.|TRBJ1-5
CASSNEKYRNQPQHF
TGTGCCAGTAGTAATGAGAAATATCGCAATCAGCCCCAGCATTTT
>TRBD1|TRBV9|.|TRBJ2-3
CASSLLGQGTDTQYF
TGTGCCAGCAGCCTCCTAGGACAGGGGACAGATACGCAGTATTTT
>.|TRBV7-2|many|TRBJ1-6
CASSLTIGETSYNSPLHF
TGTGCCAGCAGCCTAACAATCGGAGAAACCTCCTATAATTCACCCCTCCACTTT
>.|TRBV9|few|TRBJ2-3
CASSLGWGEQYF
TGTGCCAGCAGTTTAGGCTGGGGGGAGCAGTATTTT
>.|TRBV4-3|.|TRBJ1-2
CASSRQRQGYGYTF
TGCGCCAGCAGCCGACAGAGGCAGGGTTATGGCTACACCTTC